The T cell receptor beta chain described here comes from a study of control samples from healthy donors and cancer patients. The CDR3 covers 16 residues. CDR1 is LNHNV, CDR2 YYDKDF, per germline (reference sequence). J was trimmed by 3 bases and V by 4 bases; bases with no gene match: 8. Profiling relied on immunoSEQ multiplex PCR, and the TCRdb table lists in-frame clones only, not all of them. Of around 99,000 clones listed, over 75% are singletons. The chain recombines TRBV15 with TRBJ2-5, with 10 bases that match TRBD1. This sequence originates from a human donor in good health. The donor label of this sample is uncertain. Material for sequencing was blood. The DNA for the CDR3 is TGTGCCACCAGCATCGGACTCGGACAGGGGGAAGAGACCCAGTACTTC. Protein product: CATSIGLGQGEETQYF.